This T cell receptor beta chain was captured in a study of Graves' ophthalmopathy and Graves' hyperthyroidism. This clonotype appeared many times. Its specificity is not known. General observations from the study: Ophthalmopathy cases were distinguished from stable hyperthyroidism by a 13-signature model, reaching 85% to 90% sensitivity and around 77% specificity.

TCR beta CDR3 amplification used RNA transcripts. Following a first-round RT-PCR that used HTBI primers, a second-round multiplex PCR was carried out. TCRdb itself ran the multiplex PCR reads through MiXCR, one entry per CDR3 protein. The sample contains hundreds of thousands of distinct CDR3 sequences, more than 40% of which appear only once. Physicians reached a diagnosis by relying on clinical symptoms, serum thyroxine, TRAb, thyroid ultrasound and orbital computed tomography. This CDR3 spans 14 amino acids. V lost 3 bases, J lost 5 bases, and 4 bases stayed unmatched. Per germline, CDR1 SGHRS and CDR2 YFSETQ.

The specimen sequenced was peripheral blood. The V call is TRBV5-1, the J call TRBJ1-4; 7 positions agree with TRBD1. This clonotype was sampled from an adult man with Graves' ophthalmopathy. The CDR3 loop reads CASSSGQKNEKLFF. Here the CDR3 DNA reads TGCGCCAGCAGCTCGGGACAGAAGAATGAAAAACTGTTTTTT.